The T cell receptor beta chain described here comes from a study of blood T cell repertoires in COVID-19. Study summary: Acute and convalescent COVID-19 samples came from the United States, Italy and Spain. The analysed material was cDNA or gDNA that came from T cells, B-cell-depleted T cells, or PBMCs.

Per the germline V gene, CDR1 is MDHEN and CDR2 is SYDVKM. The CDR3 has 18 amino acids. V was pared by 5 bases and J by 4 bases, with 17 bases of the junction left unmatched. As processed by the authors: Amplification from reference gene primers served as the basis for estimated nucleated cell counts. Libraries were prepared by immunoSEQ multiplex PCR; TCRdb keeps only in-frame clonotypes and omits some of them. V and J calls and clone size are given by that table; D and trimming were obtained from the DNA. The data hold tens of thousands of clones, with approximately 90% observed a single time. The specimen was peripheral blood. The chain has TRBV28 and TRBJ1-1; 9 nucleotides align to TRBD1. The sequence derives from a human donor in a cohort sampled during active COVID-19. The CDR3 here is CASSDSAGTGFGSTEAFF. The CDR3 nucleotides are TGTGCCAGCAGTGACTCCGCCGGGACAGGGTTCGGAAGCACTGAAGCTTTCTTT.